This paragraph reports one T cell receptor beta chain. The antigen is unknown. One end of the junction varies from germline; a read error may be responsible. These data come from a study of PD-L1 blockade in urothelial cancer. On the study more broadly: Analysis of blood occurred 3 weeks (second dose) and 6 weeks after treatment start.

The CDR3 has 14 residues. Germline V gives CDR1 LNHDA, CDR2 SQIVND (reference sequence). Using immunoSEQ multiplex PCR, the repertoire was profiled, and TCRdb retains in-frame clones only, with some absent. The repertoire holds fewer than 50,000 clones, with approximately 92% as singletons. The study, taken as a whole, reports: At 3 weeks on treatment, tumor-associated clones expanded more with durable benefit. Blood TCR clonality below the median before treatment was a predictor of better survival.

Individual patients had between 1 and 8 samples, taken pretreatment and on-treatment. The sample was PBMCs, taken around atezolizumab (anti-PD-L1) treatment. The chain recombines TRBV19 with TRBJ2-1; D is ambiguous. The TCR sequence derives from a man between 65 and 80 years old with urothelial cancer. In nucleotides, the CDR3 is TGTGCCAGTAGCCTCGTGGGCCCCCCGACCCCTATTCTCTTC. Amino acids: CASSLVGPPTPILF.